The rows below give T cell receptor beta chains drawn from one sample of a study of cytomegalovirus exposure and HLA in healthy donors. TCRdb's table, derived via immunoSEQ multiplex PCR, lists solely in-frame clones and lacks some. The table lists approximately 210,000 clones, around nine tenths of them singletons. Sequencing was done on a sample of PBMCs. Source of these receptors: a young woman in good health and CMV-seronegative. The CDR3 runs from the conserved cysteine through the conserved F or W. A D gene is named only where the DNA matches it firmly. Rows give clone size only sometimes, using once, few, many, or a class for an expanded clone.

TGTGCCAGCAGCTTAAGGACAGGGAGAAGCATTCAGTACTTC,CASSLRTGRSIQYF,TRBD1,TRBJ2-4,TRBV5-6,.
TGCAGCGTCCGGACAGGGGGCGGGTACGAGCAGTACTTC,CSVRTGGGYEQYF,TRBD1,TRBJ2-7,TRBV29-1,.
TGTGCCAGTTTTAACTCCGGGGGAAGAACTGAAGCTTTCTTT,CASFNSGGRTEAFF,.,TRBJ1-1,TRBV6-6,.
TGTGCCAGCAGCTATACAGGGAGCAATCAGCCCCAGCATTTT,CASSYTGSNQPQHF,.,TRBJ1-5,TRBV7-2,.
TGTGCCTGGAGTGTCATCCGGTTGGACAGAAGAAACACCATATATTTT,CAWSVIRLDRRNTIYF,.,TRBJ1-3,TRBV30,.
TGTGCCAGCAGCACCTCGGACAGGGGCCGTCGCGAGCAGTACTTC,CASSTSDRGRREQYF,TRBD1,TRBJ2-7,TRBV5-4,.
TGCGCCAGCAGCTTATTTAGACTCACTGCAGATACGCAGTATTTT,CASSLFRLTADTQYF,.,TRBJ2-3,TRBV5-1,.
TGTGCCAGCAGTTCCGGGACTAGCGGGGTAACGCAGTATTTT,CASSSGTSGVTQYF,TRBD2,TRBJ2-3,TRBV6-5,.
TGTGCCAGCAGTTTTTGGACAGAGAGCTCTGGGGCCAACGTCCTGACTTTC,CASSFWTESSGANVLTF,.,TRBJ2-6,TRBV28,.
TGTGCCAGCACCGACAGAGTCTATAACTATGGCTACACCTTC,CASTDRVYNYGYTF,.,TRBJ1-2,TRBV2,once
TGTGCCATTGGACAGGGAGGTAGTCAGCCCCAGCATTTT,CAIGQGGSQPQHF,TRBD1,TRBJ1-5,TRBV10-3,.
TGTGCCAGCAGCGTAGTGGGAGACTCCTACAATGAGCAGTTCTTC,CASSVVGDSYNEQFF,.,TRBJ2-1,TRBV9,.
TGTGCCAGCAGCTTGTTGAGCGGGACCTCCTACGAGCAGTACTTC,CASSLLSGTSYEQYF,TRBD2,TRBJ2-7,TRBV5-4,.
TGTGCCAGTTCCAAGCGGGAGAGGATATTCGAGCAGTACTTC,CASSKRERIFEQYF,TRBD2,TRBJ2-7,TRBV27,.
TGTGCCAGCAGTTTGTCGCGGGGGGCTCCCTACGAGCAGTACTTC,CASSLSRGAPYEQYF,TRBD2,TRBJ2-7,TRBV27,.
TGTGCCAGCAGTCACCAGGGAAGCTATGGCTACACCTTC,CASSHQGSYGYTF,.,TRBJ1-2,TRBV27,.
TGCAGCGTTGAGAGCGGGAGGGCCTCCGGGGAGCTGTTTTTT,CSVESGRASGELFF,TRBD2,TRBJ2-2,TRBV29-1,.
TGCGCCAGCAGCCAGAGCGGGGGGCCCTTGAACACAGATACGCAGTATTTT,CASSQSGGPLNTDTQYF,TRBD2,TRBJ2-3,TRBV4-1,.
TGTGCCTGGAGCCGTACCCGGACAGGGGTATTCTATGGCTACACCTTC,CAWSRTRTGVFYGYTF,TRBD1,TRBJ1-2,TRBV30,once
TGTGCCCTGTCTCGGGGAGACTTATATGGCTACACCTTC,CALSRGDLYGYTF,.,TRBJ1-2,TRBV30,once
TGTGCCAGCAGTGACCCCTGGGGGGAGGGCCCCTACGAGCAGTACTTC,CASSDPWGEGPYEQYF,TRBD2,TRBJ2-7,TRBV6-1,.
TGTGCCAGCGCCCCCCCGCTGACAGCCATTCAAGAGACCCAGTACTTC,CASAPPLTAIQETQYF,.,TRBJ2-5,TRBV7-9,.
TGTGCCAGCAGCCCCGGGACTAGCGGACGTTACAATGAGCAGTTCTTC,CASSPGTSGRYNEQFF,TRBD2,TRBJ2-1,TRBV7-2,.
TGTGCCAGCAACCTGCTAGCGGGAGGCTACGAGCAGTACTTC,CASNLLAGGYEQYF,TRBD2,TRBJ2-7,TRBV6-6,.
TGTGCCAGCAGCTTGGCCCCTGCTGGTCGGCGGTCACCCCTCCACTTT,CASSLAPAGRRSPLHF,.,TRBJ1-6,TRBV5-4,.
TGTGCCAGCTCACCGGGCAGGGATCAGCCCCAGCATTTT,CASSPGRDQPQHF,.,TRBJ1-5,TRBV18,.
TGTGCCAGCAGCCCTAGCGGGGGTAGCTCCTACGAGCAGTACTTC,CASSPSGGSSYEQYF,TRBD2,TRBJ2-7,TRBV6-5,.
TGTGCCAGCAGCCGAGGGCTCAATGAGCAGTTCTTC,CASSRGLNEQFF,.,TRBJ2-1,TRBV9,.
TGTGCCAGCAGCTCCACAGGGTTTGGTGAGCAGTTCTTC,CASSSTGFGEQFF,.,TRBJ2-1,TRBV7-8,few
TGTGCCTGGAGTTTGTTAGCGGGGGCGGTGGAGACCCAGTACTTC,CAWSLLAGAVETQYF,TRBD2,TRBJ2-5,TRBV30,.
TGTGCCAGCAGCGAAACGGGACAGAAGAATGAAAAACTGTTTTTT,CASSETGQKNEKLFF,TRBD1,TRBJ1-4,TRBV7-6,.
TGTGCCAGCAGCCGCTCCACGTCGGGTGAGCAGTTCTTC,CASSRSTSGEQFF,.,TRBJ2-1,TRBV5-4,once
TGTGTCAGAAGCTTAGCGAGGAAACCGAGCAGCTCCTACAATGAGCAGTTCTTC,CVRSLARKPSSSYNEQFF,.,TRBJ2-1,TRBV7-5,.
TGTGCCAGCAGCTCCGCTCAGCGGGCTGATTATGAGCAGTTCTTC,CASSSAQRADYEQFF,.,TRBJ2-1,TRBV7-9,.
TGTGCCAGCTCACCCCCTCTTGGACAGGGCAGTGGCTACACCTTC,CASSPPLGQGSGYTF,TRBD1,TRBJ1-2,TRBV18,once
TGTGCCTGGAGGGTCCGGACGGCTCGGGGTCTCTACAATGAGCAGTTCTTC,CAWRVRTARGLYNEQFF,.,TRBJ2-1,TRBV30,.
TGCAGCGTTAACCTAGCGGGAGAAACCGGGGAGCTGTTTTTT,CSVNLAGETGELFF,TRBD2,TRBJ2-2,TRBV29-1,.
TGCGCCAGCAGCTTAGCGGGAGACAACGGGGAGCTGTTTTTT,CASSLAGDNGELFF,TRBD2,TRBJ2-2,TRBV5-1,.
TGTGCCAGCAGACCCGGACAGGAGAACACTGAAGCTTTCTTT,CASRPGQENTEAFF,TRBD1,TRBJ1-1,TRBV7-9,once
TGTGCCAGCAGCTCCGAACTAGCGGGGGGGCTTACAGATACGCAGTATTTT,CASSSELAGGLTDTQYF,TRBD2,TRBJ2-3,TRBV13,.
TGTGCTAGCAGCCAGGGACTAGCGGGGCATACAGATACGCAGTATTTT,CASSQGLAGHTDTQYF,TRBD2,TRBJ2-3,TRBV7-7,.
TGTGCCAGTAGTATCTCCGTTAGCAATCAGCCCCAGCATTTT,CASSISVSNQPQHF,.,TRBJ1-5,TRBV19,.
TGTGCCAGCCAGGGACAGGGTGAGCAGCCCCAGCATTTT,CASQGQGEQPQHF,TRBD1,TRBJ1-5,TRBV2,.
TGTGCCAGCAGCTTGGCAAACACAGGGAACACTGAAGCTTTCTTT,CASSLANTGNTEAFF,.,TRBJ1-1,TRBV5-4,.
TGTGCCAGCAGCCCCATTACCGGGACACGGTACGAGCAGTACTTC,CASSPITGTRYEQYF,.,TRBJ2-7,TRBV7-9,once
TGTGCCAGCAGCGTAGCTAGTGGCAGTTTCTACGAGCAGTACTTC,CASSVASGSFYEQYF,.,TRBJ2-7,TRBV9,.
TGCGCCAGCAGTGACGGATCTGCGGGGGGCTTCCGGTCCTACAATGAGCAGTTCTTC,CASSDGSAGGFRSYNEQFF,TRBD2,TRBJ2-1,TRBV10-1,.
TGCGCCAGCAGCCGTCGCACCAGCGGGGGGGAAGAGACCCAGTACTTC,CASSRRTSGGEETQYF,TRBD2,TRBJ2-5,TRBV4-1,once
TGTGCCAGCGGGGAACCGGGACTACCGTATGAGCAGTTCTTC,CASGEPGLPYEQFF,TRBD2,TRBJ2-1,TRBV6-6,.
TGTGCCATCAGTGAGTCGCGCGGGGAGCTGTTTTTT,CAISESRGELFF,.,TRBJ2-2,TRBV10-3,.
TGTGCCAGTAGTATAGATCGGGGATTCTCCTACGAGCAGTACTTC,CASSIDRGFSYEQYF,.,TRBJ2-7,TRBV19,once
TGTGCCAGCAGTTGGATAGCGGGGTCCTACGAGCAGTACTTC,CASSWIAGSYEQYF,TRBD2,TRBJ2-7,TRBV27,.
TGTGCCAGCAGCTTAATGTCTTATCGCTATGGCTACACCTTC,CASSLMSYRYGYTF,.,TRBJ1-2,TRBV7-2,few
TGCGCCAGCGCCGGAGTAGCAGGAGGTGATGAGCAGTTCTTC,CASAGVAGGDEQFF,.,TRBJ2-1,TRBV5-1,.
TGTGCCAGCAGCCCACCCGGTCGCCAGCAGTTCTTC,CASSPPGRQQFF,.,TRBJ2-1,TRBV7-2,.